Following are 16 T cell receptor beta chains from one sample sequenced in a study of early T cells in non-severe SARS-CoV-2 infection. MiXCR was run by TCRdb on the 5' RACE reads, yielding one entry per CDR3 protein. The sample has approximately 49,000 distinct CDR3 sequences; 12% are singletons. Specimen: whole blood. All receptors derive from an adult who was a healthcare worker with PCR-confirmed SARS-CoV-2 infection or an uninfected control (not recorded which).

This clonotype was picked up many times. The rearrangement links TRBV29-1 to TRBJ2-3, with D perhaps assigned TRBD1 or TRBD2 (5 bases each). Germline lookup yields CDR1 SQVTM and CDR2 ANQGSEA. The V and J ends lost 2 bases and 10 bases respectively, with 16 bases between them. The CDR3 runs to 13 residues. CDR3 nucleotides: TGCAGCGTTGAACCGGGACGGGCCAGTGCGCAGTATTTT. Encoded protein: CSVEPGRASAQYF.

In this sample, this clonotype turned up a few times. The V and J genes are TRBV20-1 and TRBJ2-4; 7 nucleotides agree with TRBD1. Trimming cost V 7 bases and J 4 bases; bases outside gene matches: 4. Germline CDR1 is DFQATT and CDR2 is SNEGSKA (reference sequence). The CDR3 totals 12 residues. CDR3 in DNA: TGCAGTGTGCAGACAGGGAAAAACATTCAGTACTTC. Residues: CSVQTGKNIQYF.

Only a few counts were recorded for this clonotype. The J gene is TRBJ2-3, the V gene TRBV20-1, with 12 bases identical to TRBD2. The CDR3 spans 13 residues. Germline-derived CDR1 and CDR2 are DFQATT and SNEGSKA (reference sequence). After removal of 4 bases from V and 5 bases from J, the junction contained 1 base not matched to a gene. In nucleotides, the CDR3 is TGCAGTGCTACGGGACTAGCGGGAGATACGCAGTATTTT. It encodes CSATGLAGDTQYF.

The chain employs TRBV7-2 and TRBJ2-1; no firm D call. V was clipped by 1 base and J by 10 bases, with 5 bases between them. The CDR3 consists of 11 residues. CDR1 and CDR2 from the germline V gene are SGHTA and FQGNSA. The CDR3 sequence is CASSLVKEQFF. The CDR3 nucleotides are TGTGCCAGCAGCTTAGTCAAGGAGCAGTTCTTC. Combining the CDR3 with reference TRBV7-2 and TRBJ2-1 gives the whole variable domain GAGVSQSPSNKVTEKGKDVELRCDPISGHTALYWYRQSLGQGLEFLIYFQGNSAPDKSGLPSDRFSAERTGGSVSTLTIQRTQQEDSAVYLCASSLVKEQFFGPGTRLTVL.

The chain links TRBV11-3 to TRBJ1-1; no reliable D call. Deletions cut 6 bases from V and 0 bases from J, with 5 bases between. This CDR3 has 12 residues. Germline V CDR1 and CDR2: SGHNT, YENEEA. The CDR3 region has the DNA TGTGCCAGCAGGTCTTTGAACACTGAAGCTTTCTTT. Protein: CASRSLNTEAFF.

The chain joins TRBV5-1 to TRBJ1-2; D is uncertain. V shed 4 bases and J shed 4 bases, with 11 bases lying between them. CDR1 and CDR2 from the germline V gene are SGHRS and YFSETQ. The CDR3 covers 13 residues. Here the CDR3 reads CASSRDILYGYTF. The CDR3 nucleotides read TGCGCCAGCAGCCGCGACATCCTCTATGGCTACACCTTC.

Relative to its sample, this clonotype is medium-sized. In nucleotides, the CDR3 is TGTGCCAGCAGGAACATAGATGAGCAGTTCTTC. This encodes CASRNIDEQFF. J is TRBJ2-1 and V is TRBV11-1; D is undetermined. Trimming stripped 6 bases from V and 8 bases from J, with 8 bases between. There are 11 residues in the CDR3. CDR1 is SGHAT and CDR2 is FQDESV in the germline V gene (reference sequence).

In this sample, this clonotype turned up many times. J is TRBJ1-2 and V is TRBV29-1; 8 bases agree with TRBD1. V shed 0 bases and J 7 bases; nucleotides not matched to a gene: 7. The germline CDR1 and CDR2 sequences are SQVTM and ANQGSEA. This CDR3 contains 14 residues. CDR3: CSVEEAGGSLGYTF. The CDR3 bases are TGCAGCGTTGAAGAGGCAGGGGGCTCCCTTGGCTACACCTTC.

This clonotype has more than one count but fewer than ten. The V call is TRBV12-3 or TRBV12-4, the J call TRBJ2-7, with D uncertain. The CDR3 runs to 15 residues. Trimming took off 1 base at V and 2 bases at J, with 12 bases between the two ends. As DNA, the CDR3 is TGTGCCAGCAGTTTAGGGCAGCTACCTACCTACGAGCAGTACTTC. Encoded protein: CASSLGQLPTYEQYF.

This clonotype was found many times. This sequence joins TRBV3-1 and TRBJ2-2; TRBD1 might be the D (6 bases). Trimming shortened V by 10 bases and J by 0 bases, and 18 bases separated the two germline ends. Germline-derived CDR1 and CDR2 are LGHDT and YNNKEL (reference sequence). This CDR3 is built from 16 residues. This CDR3 is CATVRPTGPNTGELFF. The CDR3 nucleotides are TGTGCCACCGTCCGCCCAACAGGGCCGAACACCGGGGAGCTGTTTTTT. Filled out from reference TRBV3-1 and TRBJ2-2, the complete variable domain reads DTAVSQTPKYLVTQMGNDKSIKCEQNLGHDTMYWYKQDSKKFLKIMFSYNNKELIINETVPNRFSPKSPDKAHLNLHINSLELGDSAVYFCATVRPTGPNTGELFFGEGSRLTVL.

The V and J genes are TRBV27 and TRBJ2-1; 11 nucleotides match TRBD2. This CDR3 spans 16 amino acids. The germline V gene has CDR1 MNHEY and CDR2 SMNVEV (reference sequence). Germline trimming cut 2 bases from V and 3 bases from J; bases unmatched to any gene: 3. CDR3 protein: CASSLLAGGLYNEQFF. The CDR3 DNA reads TGTGCCAGCAGTTTACTAGCGGGGGGCCTCTACAATGAGCAGTTCTTC.

In this sample, this clonotype turned up a few times. V gene TRBV27 combines with J gene TRBJ2-1; 8 bases line up with TRBD1. V dropped 5 bases and J dropped 7; count of bases not matched to a gene: 4. This CDR3 region has 13 residues. The V gene's germline CDR1 is MNHEY and CDR2 SMNVEV (reference sequence). The CDR3 sequence is CASSPQGANEQFF. In DNA, the CDR3 is TGTGCCAGCAGTCCCCAGGGGGCAAATGAGCAGTTCTTC.

This clonotype was counted at least ten times. V gene TRBV11-3 combines with J gene TRBJ2-1, with TRBD1 identical over 10 bases. The germline V gene encodes CDR1 SGHNT and CDR2 YENEEA. V lost 5 bases, J lost 5 bases, and 3 bases stayed unmatched. The CDR3 is made up of 14 amino acids. The CDR3 coding sequence is TGTGCCAGCAGCGAGGGACAGGGGAACAATGAGCAGTTCTTC. Its protein is CASSEGQGNNEQFF.

The chain employs TRBV11-3 and TRBJ2-3, with D tentatively TRBD1 (5 bases). Germline assignment: CDR1 SGHNT and CDR2 YENEEA. V lost 5 bases and J 2 bases, leaving 14 bases between the germline ends. The CDR3 is 15 residues long. In DNA form, the CDR3 reads TGTGCCAGCAGCCTCCGACAGTACTCCACAGATACGCAGTATTTT. Translating gives CASSLRQYSTDTQYF.

This chain's CDR3 is CASSVMGNEQFF. CDR3 in DNA: TGTGCCAGCAGCGTCATGGGAAATGAGCAGTTCTTC. The chain couples TRBV9 to TRBJ2-1; D is unclear. CDR3 length equals 12 residues. Germline values: CDR1 SGDLS, CDR2 YYNGEE. V shed 2 bases and J shed 7 bases, with 7 bases lying between them.

This rearrangement joins TRBV12-3 or TRBV12-4 to TRBJ2-3; 10 nucleotides align to TRBD1. The CDR3 extends over 16 amino acids. V shed 6 bases, J shed 5 bases, and the junction held 11 bases outside the gene matches. CDR3 in amino acids: CASSLPGTGVQDTQYF. The DNA for the CDR3 is TGTGCCAGCAGCCTCCCCGGGACAGGGGTTCAAGATACGCAGTATTTT.